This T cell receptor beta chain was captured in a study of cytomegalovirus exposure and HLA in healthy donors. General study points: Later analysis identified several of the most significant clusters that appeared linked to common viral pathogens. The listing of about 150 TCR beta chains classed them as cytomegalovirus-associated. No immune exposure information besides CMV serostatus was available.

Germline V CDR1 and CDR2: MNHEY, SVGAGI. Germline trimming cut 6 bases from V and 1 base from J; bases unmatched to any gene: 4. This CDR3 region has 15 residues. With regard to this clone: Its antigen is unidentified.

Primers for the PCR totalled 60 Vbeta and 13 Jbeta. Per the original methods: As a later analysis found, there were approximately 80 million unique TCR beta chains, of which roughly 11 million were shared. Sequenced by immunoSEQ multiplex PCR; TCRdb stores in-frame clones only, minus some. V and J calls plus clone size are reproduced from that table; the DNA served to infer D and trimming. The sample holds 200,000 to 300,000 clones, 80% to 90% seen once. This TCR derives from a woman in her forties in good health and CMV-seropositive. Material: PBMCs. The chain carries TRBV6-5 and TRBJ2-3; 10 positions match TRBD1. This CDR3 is CASSTGTGGTDTQYF. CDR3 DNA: TGTGCCAGCAGCACCGGGACAGGGGGCACAGATACGCAGTATTTT.